The entry below gives a single T cell receptor beta chain sequence along with its context. What it binds is not known. Researchers ran the PCR with 60 Vbeta and 13 Jbeta primers. The repertoire was sequenced with immunoSEQ multiplex PCR; TCRdb's copy has only in-frame clones and lacks some. The table has 200,000 to 250,000 clones, approximately 80% seen once. CDR3 length equals 14 residues. In germline, CDR1 is SGHNT, CDR2 YENEEA. V shed 5 bases and J 4 bases; nucleotides not matched to a gene: 7. This sample stems from a study of cytomegalovirus exposure and HLA in healthy donors. Study-wide points: The study labeled around 160 TCR beta chains cytomegalovirus-associated.

V and J are TRBV11-3 and TRBJ1-1; 7 bases map to TRBD1. The specimen was PBMCs. The TCR originated in a man younger than 45 in good health and CMV-seronegative. CDR3 amino acids: CASSLTWDSTEAFF. Written as DNA, the CDR3 is TGTGCCAGCAGCCTCACGTGGGACAGCACTGAAGCTTTCTTT.